The 13 T cell receptor beta chains below were found in one sample sequenced in a study of OX40 agonist ivuxolimab in advanced cancers. The data were produced by immunoSEQ multiplex PCR, yet TCRdb's version contains in-frame clones alone and is incomplete. The profile shows approximately 67,000 clones, around 83% of them singletons. This material consisted of CD4+ or CD8+ T cells sorted from blood, taken in a trial of the OX40 agonist ivuxolimab. These receptors all come from an adult with an advanced solid tumor such as melanoma, head and neck, liver or kidney cancer.

Regarding this clone: Other nucleotide sequences in the sample specify the same CDR3. The chain combines TRBV14 with TRBJ1-2, with a weak D call TRBD1 (5 bases). The CDR3 covers 16 residues. Germline values: CDR1 SGHDN, CDR2 FVKESK. V was clipped by 1 base and J by 0 bases, with 12 bases between them. Here the CDR3 DNA reads TGTGCCAGCAGCCAAGCTCAGGGCCTACCTAACTATGGCTACACCTTC. Encoded protein: CASSQAQGLPNYGYTF. Using reference TRBV14 and TRBJ1-2 for the parts outside the CDR3, the full variable domain is EAGVTQFPSHSVIEKGQTVTLRCDPISGHDNLYWYRRVMGKEIKFLLHFVKESKQDESGMPNNRFLAERTGGTYSTLKVQPAELEDSGVYFCASSQAQGLPNYGYTFGSGTRLTVV.

The chain employs TRBV7-2 and TRBJ2-1, with D hard to call. V lost 5 bases to trimming and J lost 0 bases, with 11 bases between them. The CDR3 has 15 amino acids. The germline V gene encodes CDR1 SGHTA and CDR2 FQGNSA. In DNA, the CDR3 is TGTGCCAGCAGCCCAGACTCCTACTCCTACAATGAGCAGTTCTTC. Translated, it gives CASSPDSYSYNEQFF.

This clone appeared a single time. The CDR3 region is CASSLDPNRLAKNIQYF. CDR3 coding DNA: TGTGCCAGCAGCTTGGACCCCAACAGGCTAGCCAAAAACATTCAGTACTTC. The chain employs TRBV5-4 and TRBJ2-4, with D possibly matching TRBD1 (5 bases). The CDR3 runs 17 residues. Looked up from germline, CDR1 is SGHNT and CDR2 is YYREEE (reference sequence). Trimming removed 0 bases from V and 0 bases from J, with 13 bases in between.

This clone turned up a few times. The rearrangement uses TRBV5-6 and TRBJ2-5, with no clear D. CDR1 SGHDT and CDR2 YYEEEE come from the germline V gene. Trimming removed 1 base at V and 4 bases at J, with 8 bases between. The CDR3 has 13 amino acids. The CDR3 sequence is CASSLPGPETQYF. Written as DNA, the CDR3 is TGTGCCAGCAGCTTGCCAGGCCCAGAGACCCAGTACTTC. Filled out from reference TRBV5-6 and TRBJ2-5, the complete variable domain reads DAGVTQSPTHLIKTRGQQVTLRCSPKSGHDTVSWYQQALGQGPQFIFQYYEEEERQRGNFPDRFSGHQFPNYSSELNVNALLLGDSALYLCASSLPGPETQYFGPGTRLLVL.

This sequence joins TRBV6-5 and TRBJ2-7, with D perhaps TRBD2 (6 bases). The length of the CDR3 is 13 residues. Trimming shortened V by 8 bases and J by 4 bases, and 15 bases separated the two germline ends. The germline V gene has CDR1 MNHEY and CDR2 SVGAGI. For the CDR3, the DNA is TGTGCCAGCCACACGGGGCGGGGATACGAGCAGTACTTC. Protein sequence: CASHTGRGYEQYF.

The chain uses TRBV11-3 and TRBJ1-1; 7 bases map to TRBD1. The CDR3 length is 15 residues. Per germline, CDR1 SGHNT and CDR2 YENEEA. Germline trimming cut 1 base from V and 1 base from J; bases unmatched to any gene: 3. The DNA for the CDR3 is TGTGCCAGCAGCTTAGGCGCAGGGGGGAACACTGAAGCTTTCTTT. Translating it yields CASSLGAGGNTEAFF.

The CDR3 sequence: CASSLVRGGPNEKLFF. The CDR3 region has the DNA TGTGCCAGCAGCTTAGTTAGAGGGGGCCCAAATGAAAAACTGTTTTTT. This chain uses TRBV7-8 with TRBJ1-4; 7 bases align to TRBD1. The V gene's germline CDR1 is SGHVS and CDR2 FQNEAQ. The J segment lost 5 bases and the V segment lost 1 base, leaving 7 bases of the junction unmatched. CDR3 length: 16 residues.

The V gene is TRBV9, the J gene TRBJ2-2; 7 positions match TRBD2. After removal of 4 bases from V and 4 bases from J, the junction contained 16 bases not matched to a gene. CDR1 is SGDLS and CDR2 is YYNGEE in the germline V gene. This CDR3 has 18 amino acids. Written as DNA, the CDR3 is TGTGCCAGCAGCTTAGATCTACTAGCGAGGGCTGGCACCGGGGAGCTGTTTTTT. Protein: CASSLDLLARAGTGELFF.

The genes are TRBV27 and TRBJ2-1; D perhaps matches TRBD1 (6 bases). The length of the CDR3 is 18 residues. The germline V gene encodes CDR1 MNHEY and CDR2 SMNVEV (reference sequence). Trimming cost V 3 bases and J 4 bases, with 22 bases left between them. The chain's CDR3 is CASSFRQDHSGRYNEQFF. Written as DNA, the CDR3 is TGTGCCAGCAGTTTCCGACAGGACCATTCGGGCCGTTACAATGAGCAGTTCTTC.

V gene TRBV19 combines with J gene TRBJ1-1, with a possible D match to TRBD1 (5 bases). V was cut by 7 bases and J by 0 bases, with 12 bases left in between. The CDR3 sequence is 14 residues long. Germline assignment: CDR1 LNHDA and CDR2 SQIVND (reference sequence). The CDR3 DNA is TGTGCCAGTATTTCTCGGGACCTGAACACTGAAGCTTTCTTT. Translation gives CASISRDLNTEAFF.

The chain employs TRBV5-1 and TRBJ1-3; maybe TRBD1 (6 bases). Between the trimmed V and J ends, which lost 0 bases and 1 base, there was a span of 11 bases. CDR3 length equals 16 residues. Looked up from germline, CDR1 is SGHRS and CDR2 is YFSETQ. The CDR3 DNA reads as TGCGCCAGCAGCTTGGTTCAGGGGACTTCTGGAAACACCATATATTTT. Translated, it gives CASSLVQGTSGNTIYF.

The genes are TRBV27 and TRBJ2-7; D is unresolved. V was shortened by 3 bases and J by 3 bases, with 12 bases between the two germline ends. The CDR3 is 14 amino acids. From germline, CDR1 is MNHEY and CDR2 SMNVEV (reference sequence). CDR3 in amino acids: CASSFLGVLYEQYF. CDR3 nucleotide sequence: TGTGCCAGCAGTTTCCTCGGAGTTCTCTACGAGCAGTACTTC.

This clone has a single count. J is TRBJ2-5 and V is TRBV7-8, with TRBD2 identical over 9 bases. The germline V gene encodes CDR1 SGHVS and CDR2 FQNEAQ. The length of the CDR3 is 18 residues. Trimming at V came to 5 bases and at J to 2 bases, leaving 15 bases not matched to a gene. The CDR3 region is CASSPPTAGGPSQETQYF. CDR3 nucleotides: TGTGCCAGCAGCCCGCCCACAGCGGGAGGCCCCTCACAAGAGACCCAGTACTTC.